These 22 T cell receptor beta chains share one sample of origin, sequenced in a study of vaccination and CD4 T cells after COVID-19. These receptors' antigens are unknown. Cultured CD4+ T cell DNA was sequenced using the Oncomine TCR Beta short-read assay. From the PCR reads, TCRdb called clonotypes with MiXCR, one entry per CDR3 protein. The sample contains around 13,000 distinct CDR3 sequences, around 35% of which appear only once. Treatment described: roughly 11-day PBMC culture with coronavirus spike peptide pools or control peptides (ViraFEST assay). Input material: cultured CD4+ T cells from blood. The source of these receptors is a human donor with COVID-19.

The J gene is TRBJ2-1, the V gene TRBV10-3; 9 bases agree with TRBD1. With V trimmed by 6 bases and J by 7 bases, 1 base remained unmatched. The germline CDR1 and CDR2 sequences are ENHRY and SYGVKD. This CDR3 spans 12 amino acids. The CDR3 nucleotides read TGTGCCATCAGGGGGACAGGGAATGAGCAGTTCTTC. This sequence encodes CAIRGTGNEQFF.

This chain joins TRBV4-3 and TRBJ2-5; 9 bases are a match to TRBD2. The junction had 4 bases not matched to a gene; V was cut back by 5 bases and J by 3 bases. This CDR3 has 14 residues. The germline V gene has CDR1 LGHNA and CDR2 YSLEER. CDR3 region: CASSYRLAEETQYF. CDR3 DNA: TGCGCCAGCAGCTACCGACTAGCGGAAGAGACCCAGTACTTC.

CDR3 region: CASSFQVSSYEQYF. Here the CDR3 DNA reads TGCGCCAGCAGCTTCCAGGTTAGCTCCTACGAGCAGTACTTC. The rearrangement uses TRBV5-1 and TRBJ2-7; the D is unclear. The germline CDR1 and CDR2 sequences are SGHRS and YFSETQ. The CDR3 runs 14 residues. V was cut by 2 bases and J by 0 bases, with 9 bases left in between.

The genes are TRBV14 and TRBJ1-1; D is possibly TRBD1 (5 bases). CDR3 length: 15 residues. V shed 1 base and J shed 3 bases, with 12 bases lying between them. Germline-derived CDR1 and CDR2 are SGHDN and FVKESK. The CDR3 sequence is CASSQGGYRDTEAFF. DNA of the CDR3: TGTGCCAGCAGCCAAGGGGGGTACCGAGACACTGAAGCTTTCTTT.

This clonotype has a handful of counts. The genes are TRBV20-1 and TRBJ1-4; D gene unclear. CDR3 length: 14 amino acids. The V gene lost 5 bases and the J gene lost 1 base, with 11 bases spanning the gap. CDR1 is DFQATT, CDR2 SNEGSKA, per germline (reference sequence). CDR3 amino acids: CSASRGKTNEKLFF. In nucleotides, the CDR3 is TGCAGTGCTTCGAGAGGGAAAACTAATGAAAAACTGTTTTTT.

This clonotype was counted a few times. This chain links TRBV20-1 with TRBJ2-2; TRBD2 aligns across 9 bases. The CDR3 length is 15 residues. Losses at the gene ends were 5 bases for V and 2 bases for J; bases not matched to a gene: 6. CDR1 and CDR2 from the germline V gene are DFQATT and SNEGSKA (reference sequence). The CDR3 spells CSAPPGTSNTGELFF. The CDR3 bases are TGCAGTGCTCCCCCCGGGACTAGCAACACCGGGGAGCTGTTTTTT.

This clonotype was counted between two and nine times. J is TRBJ2-5 and V is TRBV27; D is tentatively TRBD1 or TRBD2 (5 bases each). Germline V lookup: CDR1 MNHEY, CDR2 SMNVEV (reference sequence). V was clipped by 6 bases and J by 3 bases, with 14 bases between them. The CDR3 is 14 amino acids. The CDR3 spells CASRVWGPEETQYF. CDR3 nucleotides: TGTGCCAGCAGGGTCTGGGGACCAGAAGAGACCCAGTACTTC.

As concerns this clonotype: One end of the junction varies from germline; a read error may be responsible. The V gene is TRBV19, the J gene TRBJ1-6, with 7 bases identical to TRBD1. The CDR3 has 18 amino acids. The germline V gene encodes CDR1 LNHDA and CDR2 SQIVND (reference sequence). The CDR3 DNA follows: TGTGCCAGTAGTATCGCACAGGGGTCCGGCTCCTTTAATTCACCCCTCCACTTT. It translates to CASSIAQGSGSFNSPLHF.

This chain uses TRBV30 with TRBJ1-1; D is uncertain. This CDR3 region has 12 residues. Germline V lookup: CDR1 GTSNPN, CDR2 SVGIG (reference sequence). V was clipped by 2 bases and J by 4 bases, with 8 bases between them. The CDR3 DNA sequence: TGTGCCTGGAGTTACCACAGCACTGAAGCTTTCTTT. The encoded protein is CAWSYHSTEAFF.

The CDR3, as DNA: TGTGCCAGCAGTTATCGAACTAGCGGGAGACGGGATACGCAGTATTTT. Protein: CASSYRTSGRRDTQYF. V is TRBV6-2 or TRBV6-3 and J is TRBJ2-3; TRBD2 agrees at 11 bases. V lost 3 bases, J lost 6 bases, and 8 bases stayed unmatched. The length of the CDR3 is 16 residues. Germline-derived CDR1 and CDR2 are MNHEY and SVGEGT.

This clonotype came up a few times. The rearrangement uses TRBV7-2 and TRBJ2-3, with 7 bases lining up with TRBD2. J gave up 4 bases and V 0 bases, and 4 bases lay outside the gene matches. CDR3 length: 15 amino acids. Germline loops: CDR1 SGHTA, CDR2 FQGNSA. In DNA, the CDR3 is TGTGCCAGCAGCTTAGCGGCTAGCGGTTCAGATACGCAGTATTTT. Amino acid sequence: CASSLAASGSDTQYF.

The chain couples TRBV9 to TRBJ2-2; no definite D call. The CDR3 covers 15 residues. In germline, CDR1 is SGDLS, CDR2 YYNGEE. Between the trimmed V and J ends, which lost 4 bases and 1 base, there was a span of 11 bases. The CDR3 is CASSTTKLNTGELFF. CDR3 DNA: TGTGCCAGCAGCACCACAAAGCTGAACACCGGGGAGCTGTTTTTT.

This clonotype is medium-sized (0.01 to 0.1%) within its sample. The chain joins TRBV30 to TRBJ1-6; 8 bases match TRBD1. The CDR3 totals 14 residues. Germline trimming cut 5 bases from V and 10 bases from J; bases unmatched to any gene: 10. Looked up from germline, CDR1 is GTSNPN and CDR2 is SVGIG (reference sequence). The CDR3 sequence: CAWAIGTGQSPLHF. CDR3 nucleotides: TGTGCCTGGGCCATCGGGACAGGACAATCACCCCTCCACTTT.

In DNA form, the CDR3 reads TGCAGTGCTACCAATCCGGGACAGGGTCAGGCCGATGAGCAGTTCTTC. Protein: CSATNPGQGQADEQFF. This chain links TRBV20-1 with TRBJ2-1, with 9 bases matching TRBD1. The CDR3 is 16 amino acids. The germline V gene encodes CDR1 DFQATT and CDR2 SNEGSKA (reference sequence). Trimming removed 4 bases from V and 8 bases from J; junction bases left unmatched: 15.

The chain has TRBV6-2 or TRBV6-3 and TRBJ1-1, with TRBD1 matching over 7 bases. CDR3 size: 15 residues. Trimming cost V 5 bases and J 1 base; bases outside gene matches: 7. Looked up from germline, CDR1 is MNHEY and CDR2 is SVGEGT. This CDR3 is CASSDPTGRNTEAFF. In nucleotides, the CDR3 is TGTGCCAGCAGTGACCCGACAGGGAGGAACACTGAAGCTTTCTTT.

In this sample, this clonotype turned up a few times. V usage is TRBV10-3 and J usage is TRBJ2-3; 7 nucleotides align to TRBD2. Germline CDR1 reads ENHRY; CDR2 reads SYGVKD. The V and J ends lost 0 bases and 0 bases, in that order; junction bases with no gene match: 3. The CDR3 spans 16 residues. The CDR3 reads CAISESLRESTDTQYF. CDR3 in DNA: TGTGCCATCAGTGAGTCACTGCGGGAGAGCACAGATACGCAGTATTTT.

This chain links TRBV19 with TRBJ2-3, with TRBD2 matching over 8 bases. CDR3 length: 14 residues. Germline lookup yields CDR1 LNHDA and CDR2 SQIVND (reference sequence). V lost 10 bases to trimming and J lost 4 bases; unmatched junction nucleotides: 10. In DNA form, the CDR3 reads TGTGCCACCCAGGCGGGGGGCATCGCAGATACGCAGTATTTT. Translation: CATQAGGIADTQYF. Using reference TRBV19 and TRBJ2-3 for the parts outside the CDR3, the full variable domain is DGGITQSPKYLFRKEGQNVTLSCEQNLNHDAMYWYRQDPGQGLRLIYYSQIVNDFQKGDIAEGYSVSREKKESFPLTVTSAQKNPTAFYLCATQAGGIADTQYFGPGTRLTVL.

The genes are TRBV25-1 and TRBJ1-2; 9 bases agree with TRBD1. This CDR3 comprises 15 residues. Per germline, CDR1 MGHDK and CDR2 SYGVNS. The junction had 5 bases not matched to a gene; V was cut back by 3 bases and J by 3 bases. CDR3 sequence reads: CASSDPTGGHYGYTF. The CDR3 DNA is TGTGCCAGCAGTGACCCCACAGGGGGCCACTATGGCTACACCTTC.

The gene calls are TRBV15 and TRBJ1-6; D is possibly TRBD1 (6 bases). Germline CDR1 and CDR2: LNHNV and YYDKDF (reference sequence). This CDR3 spans 15 amino acids. The ends were cut back, 5 bases at V and 9 bases at J, with 17 bases in the middle. The DNA of the CDR3 is TGTGCCACCAGCGAGGAGGGGAGGGGGGGTTCACCCCTCCACTTT. Translation gives CATSEEGRGGSPLHF. The variable domain in full, with the rest retrieved from reference TRBV15 and TRBJ1-6, is DAMVIQNPRYQVTQFGKPVTLSCSQTLNHNVMYWYQQKSSQAPKLLFHYYDKDFNNEADTPDNFQSRRPNTSFCFLDIRSPGLGDTAMYLCATSEEGRGGSPLHFGNGTRLTVT.

This rearrangement joins TRBV6-2 or TRBV6-3 to TRBJ1-5, with D possibly being TRBD1 (5 bases). Germline CDR1 and CDR2: MNHEY and SVGEGT. V gave up 6 bases and J gave up 5 bases, with 23 bases separating them. The CDR3 extends over 17 amino acids. The CDR3 DNA follows: TGTGCCAGCAGAACAAGAGCGCCAGGGCAAAGGGATCAGCCCCAGCATTTT. Translating it yields CASRTRAPGQRDQPQHF.

There are a few counts of this clonotype. V and J are TRBV7-3 and TRBJ2-3; D unclear. V was shortened by 4 bases and J by 1 base, with 12 bases between the two germline ends. The CDR3 runs to 15 residues. Germline V gives CDR1 SGHTA, CDR2 FQGTGA. As DNA, the CDR3 is TGTGCCAGCAGCTACTCTGCCCTCCGCACAGATACGCAGTATTTT. Encoded protein: CASSYSALRTDTQYF.

This clonotype came up a few times. The chain couples TRBV28 to TRBJ1-1; D not certain. The CDR3 covers 14 residues. The V and J ends lost 7 bases and 5 bases respectively, with 17 bases between them. Germline lookup yields CDR1 MDHEN and CDR2 SYDVKM. CDR3 in DNA: TGTGCCAGCACCGAGGCCCTAGGCGGGACTGAAGCTTTCTTT. This gives the protein CASTEALGGTEAFF.